These 32 T cell receptor beta chains were all obtained from the same sample, sequenced in a study of high-grade serous ovarian cancer treatment subgroups. The assay was immunoSEQ multiplex PCR, and TCRdb's table has in-frame clones only and misses some. The sample consists of about 16,000 clones, approximately 73% of them appearing once. Tumor tissue was taken before any definitive surgery or chemotherapy was given. The sample taken for sequencing was tumor tissue. These receptor sequences come from a human donor with high-grade serous ovarian cancer.

The chain has TRBV19 and TRBJ2-7, with D possibly being TRBD1 (6 bases). Per germline, CDR1 LNHDA and CDR2 SQIVND (reference sequence). V dropped 6 bases and J dropped 2 bases, with 14 bases sitting between them. There are 14 residues in the CDR3. Written as DNA, the CDR3 is TGTGCCAGTAGCAAAACAGGGATAGCCTACGAGCAGTACTTC. Its translation: CASSKTGIAYEQYF.

V is TRBV4-1 and J is TRBJ2-1; D possibly uses TRBD1 or TRBD2 (5 bases each). Germline loops: CDR1 MGHRA, CDR2 YSYEKL. This CDR3 has 15 amino acids. The ends were cut back, 4 bases at V and 4 bases at J, with 14 bases in the middle. For the CDR3, the DNA is TGCGCCAGCAGCCCGGGACCTGGCGGGTACAATGAGCAGTTCTTC. It encodes CASSPGPGGYNEQFF.

The chain links TRBV7-9 to TRBJ2-4; D is unresolved. Germline V lookup: CDR1 SEHNR, CDR2 FQNEAQ (reference sequence). Trimming removed 4 bases from V and 6 bases from J, with 19 bases in between. The CDR3 runs 16 residues. The CDR3 nucleotides are TGTGCCAGCAGCTCCTACCCCACGGAAGTGGGAAACATTCAGTACTTC. Encoded protein: CASSSYPTEVGNIQYF.

The gene calls are TRBV12-5 and TRBJ2-5; TRBD2 aligns across 10 bases. The CDR3 loop spans 16 amino acids. CDR1 is LGHNT, CDR2 FRNRAP, per germline. V shed 6 bases and J 4 bases; nucleotides not matched to a gene: 11. The CDR3 reads CASGHQAGGAIETQYF. The CDR3 DNA follows: TGTGCTAGTGGCCATCAAGCGGGGGGGGCGATAGAGACCCAGTACTTC.

This clone was seen only a few times. The chain couples TRBV9 to TRBJ2-2, with TRBD1 as a possible D gene (6 bases). Deletions cut 3 bases from V and 5 bases from J, with 23 bases between. The germline V gene encodes CDR1 SGDLS and CDR2 YYNGEE. The length of the CDR3 is 18 residues. The CDR3: CASSGPFDGGGGTGELFF. The CDR3 DNA is TGTGCCAGCAGCGGGCCCTTTGATGGGGGCGGTGGGACCGGGGAGCTGTTTTTT.

This rearrangement joins TRBV6-5 to TRBJ1-1; D not certain. The CDR3 spans 13 residues. V lost 6 bases, J lost 3 bases, and 11 bases lay in between. Germline lookup yields CDR1 MNHEY and CDR2 SVGAGI. The CDR3 loop reads CASSFRTDTEAFF. The CDR3, as DNA: TGTGCCAGCAGCTTCCGTACGGACACTGAAGCTTTCTTT.

This chain links TRBV5-6 with TRBJ1-2; no reliable D call. The CDR3 runs 15 residues. Trimming left V 3 bases short and J 12 bases short, with 24 bases between. Per germline, CDR1 SGHDT and CDR2 YYEEEE. The CDR3 here is CASSSPSSGNYGNTF. The CDR3 region has the DNA TGTGCCAGCAGCTCCCCCTCAAGTGGTAACTATGGTAACACCTTC.

J is TRBJ2-3 and V is TRBV6-4; TRBD2 matches at 11 bases. The CDR3 spans 15 residues. Germline V CDR1 and CDR2: MRHNA, SNTAGT. The V gene end was trimmed by 6 bases and the J gene end by 6 bases; junction bases not matched to a gene: 8. The CDR3 here is CASSRLAGGSDTQYF. In DNA, the CDR3 is TGTGCCAGCAGCCGGCTAGCGGGGGGTTCCGATACGCAGTATTTT.

This clone appeared a few times. The V gene is TRBV6-6, the J gene TRBJ1-6, with no clear D. Deletions cut 11 bases from V and 5 bases from J, with 10 bases between. From germline, CDR1 is MNHNY and CDR2 SVGAGI (reference sequence). There are 12 residues in the CDR3. CDR3 in DNA: TGTGCCTCCAGGATGAATAATTCACCCCTCCACTTT. This translates into CASRMNNSPLHF.

The rearrangement uses TRBV6-5 and TRBJ1-4, with TRBD1 as a possible D gene (5 bases). The CDR3 is 14 amino acids. Trimming shortened V by 5 bases and J by 10 bases, and 17 bases separated the two germline ends. The germline V gene has CDR1 MNHEY and CDR2 SVGAGI. The CDR3 nucleotides read TGTGCCAGCAGTCAGGTGACCGGGACGGGAAAACTGTTTTTT. This gives the protein CASSQVTGTGKLFF.

The V and J genes are TRBV28 and TRBJ2-5; D call uncertain. Germline V gene data show CDR1 as MDHEN and CDR2 as SYDVKM. The CDR3 runs 12 residues. The V end lost 2 bases, the J end lost 5 bases, and 6 bases lay between the germline ends. CDR3 nucleotides: TGTGCCAGCAGTTTACTGGGGGAGACCCAGTACTTC. This codes for CASSLLGETQYF.

CDR3 loop: CAWSRKGDTQYF. The CDR3 bases are TGTGCCTGGAGTCGGAAGGGAGATACGCAGTATTTT. The chain recombines TRBV30 with TRBJ2-3; D uncertain. Germline CDR1 is GTSNPN and CDR2 is SVGIG (reference sequence). V lost 2 bases and J lost 5, with 8 bases in between. This CDR3 is built from 12 residues.

In its sample, this clone is medium-sized. This sequence joins TRBV6-6 and TRBJ1-1; the D gene is possibly TRBD1 (6 bases). Germline assignment: CDR1 MNHNY and CDR2 SVGAGI (reference sequence). Between the trimmed V and J ends, which lost 5 bases and 5 bases, there was a span of 21 bases. CDR3 length equals 16 residues. The CDR3: CASSPPFRGVGTEAFF. As DNA, the CDR3 is TGTGCCAGCAGTCCACCATTCAGGGGAGTGGGGACTGAAGCTTTCTTT.

The rearrangement uses TRBV7-2 and TRBJ2-1; 9 bases agree with TRBD1. V lost 5 bases to trimming and J lost 5 bases; unmatched junction nucleotides: 7. The length of the CDR3 is 15 residues. The germline V gene encodes CDR1 SGHTA and CDR2 FQGNSA. This chain's CDR3 is CASSPGQGIHNEQFF. CDR3 DNA: TGTGCCAGCAGCCCCGGACAGGGGATCCACAATGAGCAGTTCTTC.

The chain joins TRBV29-1 to TRBJ1-2, with D unresolved. Per the germline V gene, CDR1 is SQVTM and CDR2 is ANQGSEA. The CDR3 covers 16 residues. V gave up 0 bases and J gave up 2 bases, with 16 bases separating them. CDR3 sequence (DNA): TGCAGCGTTGAAGATCGTTATATGGTACAAAACTATGGCTACACCTTC. Encoded protein: CSVEDRYMVQNYGYTF.

This clone was recorded only once. Relative to the germline gene, one junction end is altered; a read error may explain this. The chain carries TRBV6-6 and TRBJ2-2; 12 nucleotides agree with TRBD2. The germline CDR1 and CDR2 sequences are MNHNY and SVGAGI (reference sequence). CDR3 size: 15 residues. The CDR3 nucleotides read TGTGTCAGCAGACTAGCGGGGGATGGAACCGGGGAGCTGTTTTTT. As protein: CVSRLAGDGTGELFF.

The chain combines TRBV28 with TRBJ1-6; tentative D call: TRBD1 (6 bases). Germline lookup yields CDR1 MDHEN and CDR2 SYDVKM. Trimming cost V 6 bases and J 7 bases, with 16 bases left between them. CDR3 length: 15 residues. CDR3 sequence reads: CASRPTLTGNSPLHF. DNA for the CDR3: TGTGCCAGCAGGCCTACCCTCACAGGGAATTCACCCCTCCACTTT.

This sequence joins TRBV29-1 and TRBJ2-7; 7 nucleotides agree with TRBD1. The CDR3 sequence is 12 residues long. CDR1 is SQVTM and CDR2 is ANQGSEA in the germline V gene. V lost 6 bases to trimming and J lost 6 bases; unmatched junction nucleotides: 8. The CDR3 spells CSVVGTVGEQYF. The CDR3 coding sequence is TGCAGCGTCGTCGGGACAGTTGGCGAGCAGTACTTC.

V is TRBV19 and J is TRBJ1-1, with TRBD1 as a possible D gene (6 bases). The CDR3 extends over 10 amino acids. From germline, CDR1 is LNHDA and CDR2 SQIVND (reference sequence). V shed 8 bases and J shed 10 bases, with 11 bases lying between them. The CDR3 bases are TGTGCCAGTTACAGGGAAGTAGCTTTCTTT. Translating gives CASYREVAFF.

This clone was recorded a few times. The chain uses TRBV30 and TRBJ1-1, with D perhaps TRBD1 (6 bases). Germline values: CDR1 GTSNPN, CDR2 SVGIG (reference sequence). Between the trimmed V and J ends, which lost 2 bases and 0 bases, there was a span of 19 bases. This CDR3 spans 17 amino acids. CDR3 nucleotides: TGTGCCTGGAGTCTTGGGACAACGATTTTCATGAACACTGAAGCTTTCTTT. Protein sequence: CAWSLGTTIFMNTEAFF.

The sample holds one count of this clone. The chain recombines TRBV7-6 with TRBJ1-5; TRBD1 is a possible D gene (5 bases). This CDR3 region has 15 residues. Trimming left V 3 bases short and J 2 bases short, with 11 bases between. Germline loops: CDR1 SGHVS, CDR2 FNYEAQ. The CDR3 reads CASSLGVVGNQPQHF. CDR3 DNA: TGTGCCAGCAGCTTGGGGGTAGTGGGCAATCAGCCCCAGCATTTT.

V is TRBV7-9 and J is TRBJ1-1; no definite D call. V was trimmed by 5 bases and J by 0 bases, leaving 13 bases between them. The germline CDR1 and CDR2 sequences are SEHNR and FQNEAQ (reference sequence). CDR3 length: 15 amino acids. The CDR3 coding sequence is TGTGCCAGCAGCCCATCGGCCACCTTGAACACTGAAGCTTTCTTT. It yields the protein CASSPSATLNTEAFF.

The chain employs TRBV19 and TRBJ2-7, with 7 bases fitting TRBD1. J lost 7 bases, V lost 2 bases, and 5 bases had no gene match. From germline, CDR1 is LNHDA and CDR2 SQIVND (reference sequence). The CDR3 extends over 13 amino acids. The CDR3 bases are TGTGCCAGTAGTATAAAGGGGGCGTGGGAGCAGTACTTC. Residues: CASSIKGAWEQYF.

This clone has more than one count but fewer than ten. This chain links TRBV7-9 with TRBJ1-6; 8 bases are shared with TRBD1. V shed 5 bases, J shed 7 bases, and the junction held 1 base outside the gene matches. The CDR3 contains 13 residues. Germline CDR1 and CDR2: SEHNR and FQNEAQ (reference sequence). The CDR3 DNA reads as TGTGCCAGCAGCCGGACAGGGAATTCACCCCTCCACTTT. Its translation is CASSRTGNSPLHF.

This clone showed up just a few times. The same CDR3 can be traced to other DNA sequences in this sample. The CDR3 loop is CASSLQTGAYEQYF. CDR3 nucleotides: TGTGCCAGCAGTCTCCAGACAGGCGCCTACGAGCAGTACTTC. The chain is built from TRBV6-5 and TRBJ2-7; D might be TRBD1 (6 bases). CDR3 length: 14 residues. The germline V and J ends were trimmed by 5 bases and 2 bases, with 13 bases remaining between them. Germline V gene sequence: CDR1 MNHEY, CDR2 SVGAGI.

The CDR3 reads CASSRSTSGPLWEQYF. CDR3 DNA: TGCGCCAGCAGCCGATCTACTAGCGGGCCCCTTTGGGAGCAGTACTTC. The chain joins TRBV4-3 to TRBJ2-7; 9 bases agree with TRBD2. This CDR3 is 16 amino acids long. In germline, CDR1 is LGHNA, CDR2 YSLEER. Trimming took 4 bases from V and 7 from J; bases not matched to a gene: 14.

The chain links TRBV19 to TRBJ2-7, with D maybe TRBD2 (7 bases). This CDR3 is built from 14 residues. Germline CDR1 reads LNHDA; CDR2 reads SQIVND (reference sequence). V lost 4 bases and J lost 3, with 13 bases in between. In nucleotides, the CDR3 is TGTGCCAGTAGTAGCGGCGGGGGCCTCTACGAGCAGTACTTC. This translates into CASSSGGGLYEQYF.

V usage is TRBV7-2 and J usage is TRBJ1-5; weak D call: TRBD1 (6 bases). This CDR3 has 16 residues. The germline V gene has CDR1 SGHTA and CDR2 FQGNSA. Deletions cut 0 bases from V and 2 bases from J, with 11 bases between. CDR3 sequence reads: CASSLAGGRGNQPQHF. The CDR3 nucleotides are TGTGCCAGCAGCTTAGCCGGGGGCCGGGGCAATCAGCCCCAGCATTTT.

In this sample, this clone turned up a few times. The DNA for the CDR3 is TGCGCCAGCAGCTTGGGGATTCAGGATTCACCCCTCCACTTT. This translates into CASSLGIQDSPLHF. J is TRBJ1-6 and V is TRBV5-1, with D unclear. Trimming stripped 0 bases from V and 8 bases from J, with 9 bases between. The CDR3 has 14 residues. Germline assignment: CDR1 SGHRS and CDR2 YFSETQ.

In this sample, this clone turned up a few times. This sequence joins TRBV10-3 and TRBJ1-2; D is possibly TRBD1 (5 bases). The CDR3 has 14 residues. V was trimmed by 2 bases and J by 5 bases, leaving 12 bases between them. The V gene's germline CDR1 is ENHRY and CDR2 SYGVKD. The CDR3 DNA reads TGTGCCATCAGTGAGAGGTCAGGGTTTTATGGCTACACCTTC. Its protein is CAISERSGFYGYTF.

The sample holds a few counts of this clone. The genes are TRBV11-3 and TRBJ2-2; D possibly uses TRBD1 or TRBD2 (5 bases each). The CDR3 spans 18 residues. V lost 0 bases and J lost 6, with 20 bases in between. Germline loops: CDR1 SGHNT, CDR2 YENEEA. The CDR3: CASSLEIRDPQNSGELFF. CDR3 coding DNA: TGTGCCAGCAGCTTAGAAATCAGGGACCCCCAGAATTCCGGGGAGCTGTTTTTT.

The chain recombines TRBV19 with TRBJ1-4; a weak D match, TRBD1 (6 bases). CDR1 and CDR2 from the germline V gene are LNHDA and SQIVND (reference sequence). V was trimmed by 3 bases and J by 5 bases, leaving 13 bases between them. The CDR3 contains 15 residues. CDR3 sequence: CASSMTGTPNEKLFF. The CDR3 coding sequence is TGTGCCAGTAGTATGACGGGGACACCGAATGAAAAACTGTTTTTT.